This T cell receptor beta chain originates from a study of beta chain features in type 1 diabetes. A single heparinised blood sample, averaging approximately 100 mL, was obtained per donor. Sorted CD4+ subsets: naive, central memory, regulatory, stem cell-like memory (CD45RO/CCR7/CD25/CD127/CD95/CD27 panel). This clone was counted only a few times. Antigen specificity is unknown. Study-wide findings and caveats: A greater similarity of naive, central memory and Treg TCRB repertoires was seen among patients than among healthy donors. People with Type 1 diabetes carried modestly yet significantly shorter TCRB CDR3s in all four CD4+ subsets.

Trimming removed 1 base at V and 7 bases at J, with 6 bases between. Germline V lookup: CDR1 SGHNT, CDR2 YENEEA. The CDR3 is made up of 12 amino acids. Sequencing targeted expressed TCRB transcripts, as all isolated RNA had been reverse transcribed. Produced via immunoSEQ multiplex PCR; TCRdb's table is partial and in-frame only. The table lists some 110,000 clones, about 16% of them singletons. The sequenced sample was central memory CD4+ T cells from blood. The gene calls are TRBV11-3 and TRBJ2-3, with D hard to call. This TCR was sampled from a man under 40 with type 1 diabetes. The DNA for the CDR3 is TGTGCCAGCAGCTTAGGGGGATATACGCAGTATTTT. Its translation is CASSLGGYTQYF.